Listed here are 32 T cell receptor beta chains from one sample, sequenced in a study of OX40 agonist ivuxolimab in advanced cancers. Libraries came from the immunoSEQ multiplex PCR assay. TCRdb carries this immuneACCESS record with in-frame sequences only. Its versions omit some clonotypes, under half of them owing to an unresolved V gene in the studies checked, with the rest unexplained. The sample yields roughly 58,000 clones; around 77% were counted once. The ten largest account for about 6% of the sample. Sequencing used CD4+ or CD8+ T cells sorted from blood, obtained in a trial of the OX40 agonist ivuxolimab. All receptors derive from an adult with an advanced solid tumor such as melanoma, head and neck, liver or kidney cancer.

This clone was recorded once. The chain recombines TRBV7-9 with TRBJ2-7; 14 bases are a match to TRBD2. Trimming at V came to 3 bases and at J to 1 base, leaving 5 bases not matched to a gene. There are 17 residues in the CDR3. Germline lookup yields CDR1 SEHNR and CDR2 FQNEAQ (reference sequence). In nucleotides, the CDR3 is TGTGCCAGCAGCTTCGGGACTAGCGGGAGCGGGTCCTACGAGCAGTACTTC. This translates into CASSFGTSGSGSYEQYF.

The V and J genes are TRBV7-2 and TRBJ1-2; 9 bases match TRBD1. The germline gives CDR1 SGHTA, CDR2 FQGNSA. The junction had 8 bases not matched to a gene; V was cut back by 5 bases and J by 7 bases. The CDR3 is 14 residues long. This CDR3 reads CASSGLQGALGYTF. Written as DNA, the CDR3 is TGTGCCAGCAGCGGACTACAGGGGGCCCTTGGCTACACCTTC.

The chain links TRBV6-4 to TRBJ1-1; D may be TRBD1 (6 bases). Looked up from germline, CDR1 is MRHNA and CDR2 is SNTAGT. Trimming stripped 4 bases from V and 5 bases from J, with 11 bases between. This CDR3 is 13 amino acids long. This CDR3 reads CASSGNRDTEAFF. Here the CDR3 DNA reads TGTGCCAGCAGTGGCAACAGGGATACTGAAGCTTTCTTT.

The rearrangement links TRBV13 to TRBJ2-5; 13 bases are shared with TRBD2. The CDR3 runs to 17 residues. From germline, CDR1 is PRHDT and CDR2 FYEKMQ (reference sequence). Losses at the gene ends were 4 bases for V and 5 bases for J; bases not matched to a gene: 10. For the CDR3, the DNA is TGTGCCAGCAGCTCCCCAAGGACTAGCGGGAGTGAGGAGACCCAGTACTTC. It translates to CASSSPRTSGSEETQYF.

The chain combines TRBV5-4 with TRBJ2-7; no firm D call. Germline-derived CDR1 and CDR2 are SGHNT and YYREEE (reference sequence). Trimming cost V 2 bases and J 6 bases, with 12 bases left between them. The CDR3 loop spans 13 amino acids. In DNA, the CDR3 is TGTGCCAGCAGCTTCGACTCCCCCCGCGAGCAGTACTTC. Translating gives CASSFDSPREQYF.

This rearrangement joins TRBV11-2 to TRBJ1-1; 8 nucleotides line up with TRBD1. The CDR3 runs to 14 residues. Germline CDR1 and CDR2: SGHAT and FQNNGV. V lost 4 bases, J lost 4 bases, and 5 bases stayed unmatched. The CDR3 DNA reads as TGTGCCAGCAGCTCGTTCACAGGGGGCACTGAAGCTTTCTTT. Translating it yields CASSSFTGGTEAFF.

The CDR3 DNA follows: TGTGCCAGCAGCTGGGGGGGGAAGGAAACTAACTATGGCTACACCTTC. Protein product: CASSWGGKETNYGYTF. The chain couples TRBV5-4 to TRBJ1-2; D possibly corresponds to TRBD1 (5 bases). Trimming took 3 bases from V and 0 from J, leaving 15 bases between them. This CDR3 spans 16 amino acids. Germline V lookup: CDR1 SGHNT, CDR2 YYREEE (reference sequence).

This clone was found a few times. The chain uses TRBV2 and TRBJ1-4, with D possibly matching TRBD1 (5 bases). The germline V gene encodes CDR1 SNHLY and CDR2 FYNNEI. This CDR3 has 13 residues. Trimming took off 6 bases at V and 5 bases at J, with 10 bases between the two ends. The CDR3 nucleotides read TGTGCCAGCAGAACAGGCAGAAATGAAAAACTGTTTTTT. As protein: CASRTGRNEKLFF.

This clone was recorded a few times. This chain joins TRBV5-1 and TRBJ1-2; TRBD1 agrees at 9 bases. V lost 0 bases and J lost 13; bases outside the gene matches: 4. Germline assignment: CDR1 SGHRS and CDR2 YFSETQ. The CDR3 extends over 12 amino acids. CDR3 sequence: CASSLEGTGFTF. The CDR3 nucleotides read TGCGCCAGCAGCTTGGAAGGGACAGGGTTCACCTTC. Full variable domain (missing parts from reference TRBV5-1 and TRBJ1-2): KAGVTQTPRYLIKTRGQQVTLSCSPISGHRSVSWYQQTPGQGLQFLFEYFSETQRNKGNFPGRFSGRQFSNSRSEMNVSTLELGDSALYLCASSLEGTGFTFGSGTRLTVV.

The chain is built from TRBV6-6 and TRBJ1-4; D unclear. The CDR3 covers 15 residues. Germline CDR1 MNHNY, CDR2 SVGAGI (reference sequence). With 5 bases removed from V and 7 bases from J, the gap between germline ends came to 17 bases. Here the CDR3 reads CASSDFLRMGEKLFF. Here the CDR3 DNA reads TGTGCCAGCAGTGACTTCCTGCGGATGGGTGAAAAACTGTTTTTT.

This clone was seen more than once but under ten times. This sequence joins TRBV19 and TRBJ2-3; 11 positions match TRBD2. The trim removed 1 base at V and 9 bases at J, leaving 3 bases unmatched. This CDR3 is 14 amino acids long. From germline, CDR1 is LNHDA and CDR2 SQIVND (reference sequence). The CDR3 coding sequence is TGTGCCAGTAGTATAGTAGCGGGAGGGTTGACGCAGTATTTT. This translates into CASSIVAGGLTQYF.

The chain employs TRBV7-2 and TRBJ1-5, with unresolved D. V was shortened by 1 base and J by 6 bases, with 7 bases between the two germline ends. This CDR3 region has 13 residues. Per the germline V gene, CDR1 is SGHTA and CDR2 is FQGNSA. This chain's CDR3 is CASSLEAGQPQHF. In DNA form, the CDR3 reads TGTGCCAGCAGCTTAGAGGCGGGTCAGCCCCAGCATTTT. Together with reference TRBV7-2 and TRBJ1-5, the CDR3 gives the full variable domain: GAGVSQSPSNKVTEKGKDVELRCDPISGHTALYWYRQSLGQGLEFLIYFQGNSAPDKSGLPSDRFSAERTGGSVSTLTIQRTQQEDSAVYLCASSLEAGQPQHFGDGTRLSIL.

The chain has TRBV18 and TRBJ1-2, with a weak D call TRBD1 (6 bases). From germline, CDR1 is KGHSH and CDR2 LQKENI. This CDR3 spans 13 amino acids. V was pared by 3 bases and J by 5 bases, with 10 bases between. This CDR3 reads CASSPGTRYGYTF. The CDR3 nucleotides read TGTGCCAGCTCACCCGGGACACGGTATGGCTACACCTTC. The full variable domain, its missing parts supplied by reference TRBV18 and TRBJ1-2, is NAGVMQNPRHLVRRRGQEARLRCSPMKGHSHVYWYRQLPEEGLKFMVYLQKENIIDESGMPKERFSAEFPKEGPSILRIQQVVRGDSAAYFCASSPGTRYGYTFGSGTRLTVV.

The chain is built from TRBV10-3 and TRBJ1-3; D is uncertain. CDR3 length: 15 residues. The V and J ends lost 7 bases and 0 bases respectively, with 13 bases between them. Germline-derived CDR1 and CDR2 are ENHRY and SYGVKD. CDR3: CAIKGTQNSGNTIYF. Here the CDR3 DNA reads TGTGCCATCAAGGGTACGCAAAACTCTGGAAACACCATATATTTT.

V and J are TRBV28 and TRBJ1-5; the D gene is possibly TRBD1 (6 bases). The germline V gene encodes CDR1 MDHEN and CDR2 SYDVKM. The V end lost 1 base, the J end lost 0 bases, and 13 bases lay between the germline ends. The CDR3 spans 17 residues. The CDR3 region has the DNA TGTGCCAGCAGTTTATTGTCAGGGGACTTTAGCAATCAGCCCCAGCATTTT. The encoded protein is CASSLLSGDFSNQPQHF.

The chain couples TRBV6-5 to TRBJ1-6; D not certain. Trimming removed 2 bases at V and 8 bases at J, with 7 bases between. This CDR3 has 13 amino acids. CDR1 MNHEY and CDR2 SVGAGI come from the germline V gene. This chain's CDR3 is CASSYLLYSPLHF. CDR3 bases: TGTGCCAGCAGTTACCTGTTATATTCACCCCTCCACTTT.

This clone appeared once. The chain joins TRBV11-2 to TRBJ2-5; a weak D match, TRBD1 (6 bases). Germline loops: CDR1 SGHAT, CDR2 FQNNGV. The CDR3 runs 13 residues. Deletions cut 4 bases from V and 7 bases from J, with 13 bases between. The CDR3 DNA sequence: TGTGCCAGCAGCTACAGGGATCGGGGGACCCAGTACTTC. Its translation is CASSYRDRGTQYF.

The CDR3 DNA sequence: TGTGCCAGCAGTTCCCTAGCCGGGACAGGGGGCGGTATGGGTGAAGCTTTCTTT. Translation gives CASSSLAGTGGGMGEAFF. This chain links TRBV27 with TRBJ1-1; TRBD1 matches at 12 bases. The ends lost 4 bases at V and 7 bases at J; junction bases unmatched: 16. Germline lookup yields CDR1 MNHEY and CDR2 SMNVEV (reference sequence). The CDR3 is made up of 18 amino acids.

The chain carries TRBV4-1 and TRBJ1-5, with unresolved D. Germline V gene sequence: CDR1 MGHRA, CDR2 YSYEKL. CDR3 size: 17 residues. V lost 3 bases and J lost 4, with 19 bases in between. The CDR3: CASSHPSLRRPNQPQHF. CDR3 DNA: TGCGCCAGCAGCCATCCCAGCCTCCGACGGCCGAATCAGCCCCAGCATTTT.

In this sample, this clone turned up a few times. The CDR3 protein is CASSPRLENTGELFF. The CDR3 DNA follows: TGTGCCAGCTCACCCCGACTAGAGAACACCGGGGAGCTGTTTTTT. The chain recombines TRBV18 with TRBJ2-2; TRBD2 is a possible D gene (6 bases). Germline V gives CDR1 KGHSH, CDR2 LQKENI. The V and J ends lost 3 bases and 1 base respectively, with 9 bases between them. The length of the CDR3 is 15 residues.

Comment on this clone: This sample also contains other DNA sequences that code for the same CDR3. The CDR3 region is CASSAMLGNTEAFF. In DNA form, the CDR3 reads TGTGCCAGCAGTGCGATGTTGGGAAACACTGAAGCTTTCTTT. The rearrangement joins TRBV2 to TRBJ1-1; no clear D. Germline CDR1 SNHLY, CDR2 FYNNEI. The V and J ends lost 4 bases and 2 bases respectively, with 11 bases between them. The CDR3 length is 14 residues.

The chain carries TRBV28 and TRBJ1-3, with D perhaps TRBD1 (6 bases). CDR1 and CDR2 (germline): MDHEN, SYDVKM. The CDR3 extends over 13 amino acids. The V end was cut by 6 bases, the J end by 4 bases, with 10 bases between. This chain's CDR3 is CASSGTPGNTIYF. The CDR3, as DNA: TGTGCCAGCAGCGGGACACCAGGAAACACCATATATTTT.

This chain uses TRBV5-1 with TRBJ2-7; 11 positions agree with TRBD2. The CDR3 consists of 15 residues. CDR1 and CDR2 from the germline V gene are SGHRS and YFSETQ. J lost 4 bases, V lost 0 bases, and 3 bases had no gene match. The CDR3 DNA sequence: TGCGCCAGCAGCTTGGCCCCTAGCGGGAGGTACGAGCAGTACTTC. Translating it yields CASSLAPSGRYEQYF.

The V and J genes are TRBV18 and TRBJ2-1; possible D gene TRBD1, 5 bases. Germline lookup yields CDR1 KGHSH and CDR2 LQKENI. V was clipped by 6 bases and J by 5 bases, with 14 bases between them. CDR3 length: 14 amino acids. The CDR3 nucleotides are TGTGCCAGCTCCCCCTCAGGGTCCCACAATGAGCAGTTCTTC. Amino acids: CASSPSGSHNEQFF.

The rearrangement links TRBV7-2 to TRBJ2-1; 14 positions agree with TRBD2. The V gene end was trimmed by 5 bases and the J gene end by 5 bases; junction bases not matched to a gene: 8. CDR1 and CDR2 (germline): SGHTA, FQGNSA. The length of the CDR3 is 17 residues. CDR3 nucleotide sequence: TGTGCCAGCAGCGACCGACTAGCGGGGGGGCCCGACAATGAGCAGTTCTTC. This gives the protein CASSDRLAGGPDNEQFF. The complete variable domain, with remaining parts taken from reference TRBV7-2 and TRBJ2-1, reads GAGVSQSPSNKVTEKGKDVELRCDPISGHTALYWYRQSLGQGLEFLIYFQGNSAPDKSGLPSDRFSAERTGGSVSTLTIQRTQQEDSAVYLCASSDRLAGGPDNEQFFGPGTRLTVL.

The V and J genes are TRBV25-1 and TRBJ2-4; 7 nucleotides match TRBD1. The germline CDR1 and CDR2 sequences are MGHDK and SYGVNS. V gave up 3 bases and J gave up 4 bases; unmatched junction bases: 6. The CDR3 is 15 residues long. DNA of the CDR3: TGTGCCAGCAGTGAGCCTCAGGGGGTTAAAAACATTCAGTACTTC. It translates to CASSEPQGVKNIQYF.

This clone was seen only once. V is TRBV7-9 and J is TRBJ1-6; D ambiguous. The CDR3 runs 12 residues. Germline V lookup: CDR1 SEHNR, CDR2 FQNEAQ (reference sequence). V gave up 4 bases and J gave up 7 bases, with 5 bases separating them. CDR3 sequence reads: CASSYVNSPLHF. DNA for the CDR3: TGTGCCAGCAGCTACGTAAATTCACCCCTCCACTTT. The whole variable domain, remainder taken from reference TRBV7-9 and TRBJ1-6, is DTGVSQNPRHKITKRGQNVTFRCDPISEHNRLYWYRQTLGQGPEFLTYFQNEAQLEKSRLLSDRFSAERPKGSFSTLEIQRTEQGDSAMYLCASSYVNSPLHFGNGTRLTVT.

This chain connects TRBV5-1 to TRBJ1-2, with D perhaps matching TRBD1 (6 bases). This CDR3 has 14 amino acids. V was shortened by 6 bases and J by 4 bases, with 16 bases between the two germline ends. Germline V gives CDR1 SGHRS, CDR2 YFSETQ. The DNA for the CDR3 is TGCGCCAGCACCCTTAACAGGGATTCCTATGGCTACACCTTC. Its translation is CASTLNRDSYGYTF. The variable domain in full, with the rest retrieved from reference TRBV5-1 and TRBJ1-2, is KAGVTQTPRYLIKTRGQQVTLSCSPISGHRSVSWYQQTPGQGLQFLFEYFSETQRNKGNFPGRFSGRQFSNSRSEMNVSTLELGDSALYLCASTLNRDSYGYTFGSGTRLTVV.

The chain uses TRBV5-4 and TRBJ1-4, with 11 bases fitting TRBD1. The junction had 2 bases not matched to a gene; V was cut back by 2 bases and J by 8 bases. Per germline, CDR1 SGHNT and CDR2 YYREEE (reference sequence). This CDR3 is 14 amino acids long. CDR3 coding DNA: TGTGCCAGCAGCTTAGGGACAGGGGGGGAAAAACTGTTTTTT. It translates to CASSLGTGGEKLFF.

The CDR3 DNA sequence: TGTGCCAGTAGTATGGTAGGGGCGGGTAATCAGCCCCAGCATTTT. Its translation: CASSMVGAGNQPQHF. The chain couples TRBV19 to TRBJ1-5; weak D call: TRBD1 (5 bases). The CDR3 is 15 residues long. V lost 3 bases and J 4 bases, leaving 13 bases between the germline ends. Germline V CDR1 and CDR2: LNHDA, SQIVND (reference sequence).

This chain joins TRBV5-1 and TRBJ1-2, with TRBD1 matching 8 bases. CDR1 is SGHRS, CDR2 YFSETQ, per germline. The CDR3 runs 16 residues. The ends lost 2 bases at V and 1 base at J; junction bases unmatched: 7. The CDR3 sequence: CASSFGQGSFNYGYTF. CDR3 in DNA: TGCGCCAGCAGCTTTGGACAGGGAAGTTTTAACTATGGCTACACCTTC. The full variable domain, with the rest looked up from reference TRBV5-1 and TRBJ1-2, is KAGVTQTPRYLIKTRGQQVTLSCSPISGHRSVSWYQQTPGQGLQFLFEYFSETQRNKGNFPGRFSGRQFSNSRSEMNVSTLELGDSALYLCASSFGQGSFNYGYTFGSGTRLTVV.

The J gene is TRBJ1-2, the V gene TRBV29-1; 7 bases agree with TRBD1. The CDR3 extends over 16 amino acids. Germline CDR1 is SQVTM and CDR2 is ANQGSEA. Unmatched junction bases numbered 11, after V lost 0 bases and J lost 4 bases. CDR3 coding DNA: TGCAGCGTTGAAGAGGACAGGCCCGGGGGTATCTATGGCTACACCTTC. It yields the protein CSVEEDRPGGIYGYTF. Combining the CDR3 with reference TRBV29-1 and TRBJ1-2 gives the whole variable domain SAVISQKPSRDICQRGTSLTIQCQVDSQVTMMFWYRQQPGQSLTLIATANQGSEATYESGFVIDKFPISRPNLTFSTLTVSNMSPEDSSIYLCSVEEDRPGGIYGYTFGSGTRLTVV.